This T cell receptor (beta chain) was observed in a study of T cells in tuberculosis. Study conclusions and caveats: T cells binding CD1B-GMM tetramer weakly possibly escaped the sort.

This clone has a handful of counts. The data were produced by immunoSEQ multiplex PCR, yet TCRdb's version contains in-frame clones alone and is incomplete. The table includes tens of thousands of clones, just over 90% detected once. Cells were sorted from thawed PBMC rested overnight and stained with GMM-loaded CD1B tetramer, viability dye and anti-CD3. C32 glucose monomycolate from Rhodococcus equi was loaded onto the CD1B tetramers. PBMC for tetramer sorting were first depleted of CD14-expressing monocytes. Tetramer-negative cells, about 97,000 per donor, were also sorted. Trimming cost V 5 bases and J 7 bases, with 15 bases left between them. CDR1 SGHAT and CDR2 FQNNGV come from the germline V gene. The CDR3 has 14 amino acids.

This TCR derives from an adult woman with latent tuberculosis. The sequencing sample was made of CD1b-GMM tetramer-negative cells sorted from PBMCs. This rearrangement joins TRBV11-2 to TRBJ1-3; D is undetermined. CDR3 protein: CASSPYLTRNTIYF. CDR3 nucleotides: TGTGCCAGCAGCCCGTATCTTACTAGGAACACCATATATTTT.